The text below deals with one T cell receptor beta chain. The V end lost 10 bases, the J end lost 3 bases, and 7 bases lay between the germline ends. The CDR3 has 11 residues. Germline V gene lookup returns CDR1 SGHNT and CDR2 YENEEA. TCRdb used MiXCR to reprocess the RT-PCR reads, holding one entry per CDR3 protein. The sample shows about 680,000 distinct CDR3 sequences, more than 13% of them seen only once. Input material: memory CD4+ T cells from blood. This receptor was taken from a female donor in good health, serving as a healthy control. The genes are TRBV11-3 and TRBJ1-3; D not resolved. The CDR3 spells CAKRGGNTIYF. CDR3 bases: TGTGCCAAACGGGGTGGAAACACCATATATTTT.